This T cell receptor beta chain appears in the sequencing data of a study of cytomegalovirus exposure and HLA in healthy donors. The primer mix had 60 Vbeta and 13 Jbeta primers. TCRdb's table, derived via immunoSEQ multiplex PCR, lists solely in-frame clones and lacks some. The sample is made up of 150,000 to 200,000 clones, and the top ten hold 6.5% of it. The CDR3 extends over 15 amino acids. CDR1 is SGHRS, CDR2 YFSETQ, per germline. Trimming removed 4 bases from V and 2 bases from J, with 15 bases in between. The chain carries TRBV5-1 and TRBJ2-5; D might be TRBD2 (5 bases). The clonotype originates from a man aged 25 to 45 in good health and CMV-seronegative. Material: PBMCs. The DNA of the CDR3 is TGCGCCAGCAGCCTGTGGTCCGGGGAACAAGAGACCCAGTACTTC. Translation gives CASSLWSGEQETQYF.